The entry below describes one T cell receptor (beta chain). This sample stems from a study of shared clonotypes between healthy human individuals. Study in general: Researchers assigned three CD4 naive, three CD4 memory, two CD8 naive and one CD8 memory plate to each donor.

Naive CD8 cells, CD45RO-negative and positively selected for CCR7, excluded terminally differentiated effector memory CD45RA+ cells. The CDR3 sequence is 14 residues long. From germline, CDR1 is MNHEY and CDR2 SMNVEV (reference sequence). The germline V and J ends were trimmed by 5 bases and 4 bases, with 11 bases remaining between them. It was at deep level that the assay was run. Genomic DNA of each subset was evenly split across several immunoSEQ plates. Per the original methods: Filtering differed for immunoSEQ, which gave only junction sequences without quality scores. Sequencing was performed with immunoSEQ multiplex PCR; in TCRdb, only in-frame clones are kept and a portion is missing. V and J calls plus clone size are reproduced from that table; the DNA served to infer D and trimming. This table holds about 700,000 clones, 92% found once.

Sequencing was carried out using naive CD8+ T cells sorted from blood. This clonotype was obtained from a man aged 30-40 years in good health. The chain uses TRBV27 and TRBJ1-4; tentatively, D is TRBD1 (6 bases). DNA of the CDR3: TGTGCCAGCAGTAGAACAGGGAATAATGAAAAACTGTTTTTT. Its translation is CASSRTGNNEKLFF.